Each of the 17 T cell receptor beta chains below was sequenced from the same sample in a study of blood T cells in healthy people across ages. A second roughly 7 to 11 cycle PCR used barcoded and J-beta primers. TCRdb re-analysed the 5' RACE reads in MiXCR, keeping a single row per CDR3 protein. The table shows roughly 1.7 million distinct CDR3 sequences, with about 35% occurring only once. Sequenced sample: blood. Every receptor here comes from a woman aged 25-40 years in good health.

This sequence joins TRBV27 and TRBJ2-1; 11 bases are shared with TRBD2. Germline CDR1 is MNHEY and CDR2 is SMNVEV (reference sequence). With V trimmed by 5 bases and J by 8 bases, 8 bases remained unmatched. This CDR3 spans 15 amino acids. CDR3 nucleotides: TGTGCCAGCAGTCCAATAGCGGGAGGGTATCATGAGCAGTTCTTC. This translates into CASSPIAGGYHEQFF.

The CDR3, as DNA: TGCAGTGCTCAACCGGCTAGCGGGCGCTTCACAGATACGCAGTATTTT. Protein sequence: CSAQPASGRFTDTQYF. The chain uses TRBV20-1 and TRBJ2-3, with 8 bases lining up with TRBD2. The CDR3 spans 16 residues. The V segment lost 5 bases and the J segment 2 bases; nucleotides outside the gene matches: 12. Looked up from germline, CDR1 is DFQATT and CDR2 is SNEGSKA (reference sequence).

This clonotype showed up just once. DNA of the CDR3: TGTGCCACCAGCGGTAGCGGGCGCTACAATGAGCAGTTCTTC. Protein product: CATSGSGRYNEQFF. The chain carries TRBV15 and TRBJ2-1, with 7 bases identical to TRBD2. The CDR3 contains 14 residues. V shed 5 bases and J 3 bases; nucleotides not matched to a gene: 4. Germline V gene data show CDR1 as LNHNV and CDR2 as YYDKDF (reference sequence).

The chain joins TRBV2 to TRBJ2-1; the match to TRBD2 covers 12 bases. This CDR3 spans 16 amino acids. J gave up 5 bases and V 6 bases, and 8 bases lay outside the gene matches. Germline V gene data show CDR1 as SNHLY and CDR2 as FYNNEI. The CDR3 DNA is TGTGCCAGCAGAATCGCTCGACTAGCGGGGGACAATGAGCAGTTCTTC. Amino acid sequence: CASRIARLAGDNEQFF.

V and J are TRBV2 and TRBJ1-5; no definite D call. In germline, CDR1 is SNHLY, CDR2 FYNNEI. V gave up 2 bases and J gave up 5 bases, with 10 bases separating them. This CDR3 has 14 amino acids. The CDR3 DNA reads TGTGCCAGCAGTGAATCAGGCGGGCATCAGCCCCAGCATTTT. Protein product: CASSESGGHQPQHF.

The chain combines TRBV7-7 with TRBJ2-3; 7 nucleotides line up with TRBD2. The V gene's germline CDR1 is SSHAT and CDR2 FNYEAQ (reference sequence). The CDR3 length is 16 residues. V was pared by 5 bases and J by 2 bases, with 10 bases of the junction left unmatched. The CDR3 nucleotides read TGTGCCAGCAGCCTGAGCGGGAAAATTTACACAGATACGCAGTATTTT. Its protein is CASSLSGKIYTDTQYF.

There are many counts of this clonotype. The chain recombines TRBV12-3 or TRBV12-4 with TRBJ2-1, with D possibly being TRBD1 (5 bases). Deletions cut 5 bases from V and 1 base from J, with 6 bases between. This CDR3 has 13 residues. For the CDR3, the DNA is TGTGCCAGCAGTAAGGGGTCCTACAATGAGCAGTTCTTC. This sequence encodes CASSKGSYNEQFF.

The rearrangement links TRBV11-2 to TRBJ2-7; 8 bases match TRBD1. V lost 1 base, J lost 7 bases, and 9 bases stayed unmatched. The germline V gene has CDR1 SGHAT and CDR2 FQNNGV. There are 15 residues in the CDR3. CDR3 nucleotides: TGTGCCAGCAGCTTAGGGGCGACAGGGGCGGGGGAGCAGTACTTC. Protein: CASSLGATGAGEQYF.

V usage is TRBV27 and J usage is TRBJ2-1; 11 nucleotides agree with TRBD2. The germline V gene encodes CDR1 MNHEY and CDR2 SMNVEV (reference sequence). The V gene end was trimmed by 5 bases and the J gene end by 6 bases; junction bases not matched to a gene: 9. This CDR3 is built from 16 residues. CDR3 amino acids: CASSPGVAGGINEQFF. CDR3 in DNA: TGTGCCAGCAGTCCGGGGGTAGCGGGAGGGATCAATGAGCAGTTCTTC.

This clonotype was picked up many times. V is TRBV5-1 and J is TRBJ2-1; 7 nucleotides line up with TRBD2. The CDR3 sequence is 16 residues long. V lost 1 base to trimming and J lost 1 base; unmatched junction nucleotides: 5. The germline V gene encodes CDR1 SGHRS and CDR2 YFSETQ. As DNA, the CDR3 is TGCGCCAGCAGCTTGAGGGCGGGAGTATCCTACAATGAGCAGTTCTTC. Translating gives CASSLRAGVSYNEQFF.

This rearrangement joins TRBV7-9 to TRBJ1-1; 7 nucleotides agree with TRBD1. Trimming took 6 bases from V and 7 from J; bases not matched to a gene: 17. Germline-derived CDR1 and CDR2 are SEHNR and FQNEAQ (reference sequence). The CDR3 extends over 16 amino acids. The CDR3 here is CASRPGGDSHNHEAFF. In DNA form, the CDR3 reads TGTGCCAGCAGGCCAGGGGGGGACAGCCATAACCATGAAGCTTTCTTT.

The gene calls are TRBV10-3 and TRBJ2-7, with TRBD1 matching 7 bases. Germline trimming cut 9 bases from V and 3 bases from J; bases unmatched to any gene: 5. From germline, CDR1 is ENHRY and CDR2 SYGVKD. The CDR3 runs to 12 residues. Here the CDR3 reads CAIGDRVYEQYF. CDR3 coding DNA: TGTGCCATAGGAGACAGGGTCTACGAGCAGTACTTC.

A remark on this clonotype: A much larger clone differs by one base, so this may be a read error. The CDR3 DNA sequence: TGTGCCATCGGTTCGGCCACTCCCACCACAGATACGCAGTATTTT. Translating it yields CAIGSATPTTDTQYF. The chain carries TRBV10-3 and TRBJ2-3; D ambiguous. V was clipped by 8 bases and J by 2 bases, with 17 bases between them. The CDR3 runs to 15 residues. The germline V gene has CDR1 ENHRY and CDR2 SYGVKD.

This clonotype was seen a handful of times. In DNA, the CDR3 is TGTGCCAGCAGTTACTCGTCCACTGAAACTAGCGGGGACCAAGAGACCCAGTACTTC. It codes for CASSYSSTETSGDQETQYF. V usage is TRBV6-5 and J usage is TRBJ2-5, with TRBD2 matching 10 bases. The CDR3 is 19 amino acids. The germline V gene has CDR1 MNHEY and CDR2 SVGAGI. V lost 0 bases and J lost 0; bases outside the gene matches: 10.

This clonotype came up a few times. This chain connects TRBV5-1 to TRBJ1-2; 11 nucleotides match TRBD1. With 6 bases clipped from V and 5 bases from J, the junction kept 6 bases outside the gene matches. CDR1 is SGHRS and CDR2 is YFSETQ in the germline V gene. The CDR3 runs 14 residues. The CDR3 coding sequence is TGCGCCAGCAAGGTGGGACAGGGGGTTTATGGCTACACCTTC. Residues: CASKVGQGVYGYTF.

Regarding this clonotype: As the CDR3 is not closed by the conserved phenylalanine or tryptophan, this likely results from a read error. The chain employs TRBV9 and TRBJ2-1; possibly TRBD2 for D (6 bases). Germline CDR1 is SGDLS and CDR2 is YYNGEE. This CDR3 contains 15 residues. Between the trimmed V and J ends, which lost 0 bases and 6 bases, there was a span of 13 bases. The DNA of the CDR3 is TGTGCCAGCAGCGTAGCCCCGGGGGTCGGCAATGAGCAGTTCGTC. It specifies CASSVAPGVGNEQFV.

The J gene is TRBJ2-5, the V gene TRBV6-4; perhaps TRBD2 as D (6 bases). This CDR3 comprises 16 residues. Germline lookup yields CDR1 MRHNA and CDR2 SNTAGT. Trimming removed 7 bases from V and 2 bases from J, with 20 bases in between. The CDR3 coding sequence is TGTGCCAGCACCGGACGGCACTGGGGAGGTCAAGAGACCCAGTACTTC. It is translated as CASTGRHWGGQETQYF.